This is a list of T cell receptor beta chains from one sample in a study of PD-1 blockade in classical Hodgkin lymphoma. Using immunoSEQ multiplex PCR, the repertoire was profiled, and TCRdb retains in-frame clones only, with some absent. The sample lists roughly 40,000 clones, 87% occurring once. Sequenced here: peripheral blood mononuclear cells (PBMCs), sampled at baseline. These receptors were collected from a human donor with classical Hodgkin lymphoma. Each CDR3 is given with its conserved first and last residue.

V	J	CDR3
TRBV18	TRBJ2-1	CASSPSPTARSSYNEQFF
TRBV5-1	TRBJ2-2	CASSLFGQVSTGELFF
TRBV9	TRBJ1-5	CASSITGENQPQHF
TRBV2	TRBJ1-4	CASSDSSTNEKLFF
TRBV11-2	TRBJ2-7	CASSKRGGLAGGESYEQYF
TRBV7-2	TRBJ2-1	CASSSPGTRGNEQFF
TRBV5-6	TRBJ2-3	CASGLAGGTGDTQYF
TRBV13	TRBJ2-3	CASSSTSGYPPTTDTQYF
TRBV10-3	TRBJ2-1	CAISTTRSYNEQFF
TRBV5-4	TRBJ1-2	CASKPRDRGPAGYTF
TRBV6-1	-	CASSERRLATSYEQYF
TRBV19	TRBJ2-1	CASSEGDYNEQFF
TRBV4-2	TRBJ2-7	CASSRPGQFYEQYF
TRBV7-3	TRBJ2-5	CASSPLHGWETQYF
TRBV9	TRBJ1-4	CASSPRQGSQKLFF
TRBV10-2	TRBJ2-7	CASSWDRGNEQYF